The 2 T cell receptor beta chains below all came from one sample that was sequenced in a study of T cells after posttransplantation cyclophosphamide. Busulfan-fludarabine conditioning, marrow transplant, and cyclophosphamide on days +3 and +4 were administered. Clones were read by immunoSEQ multiplex PCR, and TCRdb kept only the in-frame ones, dropping some. The table lists some 10,000 clones, about four fifths of them singletons. The source was PBMCs, collected after allogeneic stem cell transplant with posttransplant cyclophosphamide. The source is a female patient in her 50s who received an allogeneic stem cell transplant from a related donor, was CMV-positive, and had no GVHD. The graft donor may have given rise to some T cells.

The V call is TRBV2, the J call TRBJ2-1; a weak D match, TRBD1 (5 bases). Looked up from germline, CDR1 is SNHLY and CDR2 is FYNNEI. Trimming left V 6 bases short and J 10 bases short, with 16 bases between. This CDR3 contains 13 residues. CDR3 nucleotides: TGTGCCAGCAGGGTCGACAGAGTGGCCGAGCAGTTCTTC. Translated, it gives CASRVDRVAEQFF.

The chain is built from TRBV29-1 and TRBJ1-2; a weak D match, TRBD1 (5 bases). This CDR3 is built from 12 residues. The germline V gene has CDR1 SQVTM and CDR2 ANQGSEA. Trimming shortened V by 5 bases and J by 8 bases, and 15 bases separated the two germline ends. CDR3 sequence: CSVSDKAVGYTF. The DNA for the CDR3 is TGCAGCGTTTCGGACAAGGCGGTCGGCTACACCTTC.